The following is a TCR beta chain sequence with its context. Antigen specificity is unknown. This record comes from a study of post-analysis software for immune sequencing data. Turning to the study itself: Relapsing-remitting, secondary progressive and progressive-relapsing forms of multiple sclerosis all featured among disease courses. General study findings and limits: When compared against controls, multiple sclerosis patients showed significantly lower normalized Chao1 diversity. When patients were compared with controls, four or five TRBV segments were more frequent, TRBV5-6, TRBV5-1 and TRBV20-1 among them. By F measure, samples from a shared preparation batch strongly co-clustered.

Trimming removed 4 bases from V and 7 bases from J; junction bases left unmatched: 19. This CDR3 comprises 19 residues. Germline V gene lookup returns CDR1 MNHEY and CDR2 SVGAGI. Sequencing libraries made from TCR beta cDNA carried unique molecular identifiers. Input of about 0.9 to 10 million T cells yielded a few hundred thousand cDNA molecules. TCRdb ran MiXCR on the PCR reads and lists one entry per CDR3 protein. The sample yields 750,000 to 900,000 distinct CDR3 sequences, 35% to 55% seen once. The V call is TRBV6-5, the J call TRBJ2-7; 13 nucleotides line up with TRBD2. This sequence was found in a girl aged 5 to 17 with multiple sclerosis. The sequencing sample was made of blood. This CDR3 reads CASSSLAGGQFSSYNEQYF. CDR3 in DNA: TGTGCCAGCAGTTCACTAGCGGGAGGGCAGTTTAGCTCCTACAATGAGCAGTACTTC.